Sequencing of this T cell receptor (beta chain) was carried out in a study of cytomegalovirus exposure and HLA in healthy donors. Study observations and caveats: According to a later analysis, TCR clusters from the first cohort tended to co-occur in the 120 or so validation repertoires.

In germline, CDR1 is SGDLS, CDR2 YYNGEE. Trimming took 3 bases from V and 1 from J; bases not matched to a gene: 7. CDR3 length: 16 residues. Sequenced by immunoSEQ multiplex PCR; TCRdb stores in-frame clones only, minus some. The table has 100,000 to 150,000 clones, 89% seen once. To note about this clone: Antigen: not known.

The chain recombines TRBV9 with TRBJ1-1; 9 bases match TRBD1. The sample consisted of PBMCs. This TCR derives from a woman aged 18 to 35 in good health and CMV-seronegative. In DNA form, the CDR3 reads TGTGCCAGCAGCGCCCAAGGACAGGGGACGAACACTGAAGCTTTCTTT. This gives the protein CASSAQGQGTNTEAFF.